This TCR beta chain originates from a study of T cell responses to AZD1222 COVID-19 vaccine. Study-level background: Timing groups of about 4 and about 12 weeks for second doses were pooled. Study results and caveats: Repertoire sampling was restricted to post-peak T cell response timepoints.

In regard to this clone: Its antigen is undetermined.

CDR1 and CDR2 from the germline V gene are LNHDA and SQIVND (reference sequence). Trimming left V 5 bases short and J 4 bases short, with 15 bases between. The CDR3 is 15 residues long. TCRdb's table, derived via immunoSEQ multiplex PCR, lists solely in-frame clones and lacks some. Of 150,000 to 200,000 clones in the sample, about 86% were seen once. The chain combines TRBV19 with TRBJ1-5, with no clear D. The clonotype originates from an adult in good health. The sequences come from peripheral blood, collected on day 0 of AZD1222 vaccination. The CDR3 nucleotides read TGTGCCAGTAGTCCCCCCGGCGGGGTTAATCAGCCCCAGCATTTT. Translation: CASSPPGGVNQPQHF.